This TCR beta chain was identified in a study of blood T cell repertoires in COVID-19. Study-wide background: The United States, Italy and Spain provided the acute and convalescent COVID-19 samples. PBMCs, B-cell-depleted T cells, or T cells provided the cDNA or gDNA that made up the material.

The CDR3 length is 15 residues. The germline CDR1 and CDR2 sequences are SGHAT and FQNNGV. V lost 5 bases, J lost 0 bases, and 4 bases stayed unmatched. The sample holds a few counts of this clone. In the original workflow: Reference gene primer amplification gave estimated nucleated cell counts. Clones were read by immunoSEQ multiplex PCR, and TCRdb kept only the in-frame ones, dropping some. V, J and clone size reflect that table, while D and trimming were determined from the DNA. The sample yields under 120,000 clones, around 66% seen once. The rearrangement uses TRBV11-2 and TRBJ1-3, with 7 nucleotides matching TRBD1. Source material: peripheral blood. The sequence was obtained from an older man with acute or convalescent COVID-19. The CDR3: CASSPGQSSGNTIYF. In DNA form, the CDR3 reads TGTGCCAGCAGCCCGGGACAGAGCTCTGGAAACACCATATATTTT.